These T cell receptor beta chains were read from a single sample in a study of T cell responses to AZD1222 COVID-19 vaccine. Assay: immunoSEQ multiplex PCR; the TCRdb copy retains only in-frame clones and omits some. The profile covers tens of thousands of clones, with around nine tenths appearing a single time and 1% to 1.5% taken by the ten largest. The material was peripheral blood, obtained 28 days after the second AZD1222 dose. These receptors all stem from an adult who received the AZD1222 COVID-19 vaccine. Both conserved end residues are part of each CDR3. The order of the fields is V gene, J gene, clone size, D gene, CDR3 protein, CDR3 DNA. A D gene is named only where the DNA matches it firmly. Rows may omit the clone size; those that give it use once, few, many or a size class.

TRBV10-3,TRBJ1-1,NA,TRBD1,CAIRERGPNTEAFF,TGTGCCATCAGAGAAAGGGGGCCGAACACTGAAGCTTTCTTT
TRBV5-4,TRBJ2-2,NA,TRBD1,CASSLPTGGHGELFF,TGTGCCAGCAGCCTCCCGACAGGGGGCCACGGGGAGCTGTTTTTT
TRBV29-1,TRBJ1-1,NA,NA,CSVSGSENTEAFF,TGCAGCGTGAGTGGGTCCGAGAACACTGAAGCTTTCTTT
TRBV27,TRBJ1-5,NA,NA,CASSPQGQPQHF,TGTGCCAGCAGTCCCCAGGGTCAGCCCCAGCATTTT
TRBV6-6,TRBJ1-5,NA,TRBD1,CASSFTGGGQPQHF,TGTGCCAGCAGTTTCACAGGGGGCGGACAGCCCCAGCATTTT
TRBV19,TRBJ2-2,NA,TRBD2,CASSIRLAAPWGGTGELFF,TGTGCCAGTAGTATTAGATTAGCAGCACCCTGGGGGGGCACCGGGGAGCTGTTTTTT
TRBV2,TRBJ2-5,NA,TRBD2,CASREPGGWETQYF,TGTGCCAGCAGGGAGCCGGGGGGTTGGGAGACCCAGTACTTC
TRBV18,TRBJ2-5,NA,TRBD1,CASSILGQGQETQYF,TGTGCCAGCTCAATTCTGGGACAGGGACAAGAGACCCAGTACTTC
TRBV2,TRBJ1-1,NA,NA,CARRLNTEAFF,TGTGCCAGGAGACTGAACACTGAAGCTTTCTTT
TRBV6-5,TRBJ1-5,NA,TRBD1,CASDRTGGGQPQHF,TGTGCCAGTGATCGGACAGGGGGCGGTCAGCCCCAGCATTTT
TRBV19,TRBJ1-1,once,TRBD1,CASSPPGQGETEAFF,TGTGCCAGTAGCCCACCCGGACAGGGCGAAACTGAAGCTTTCTTT
TRBV10-3,TRBJ1-1,NA,NA,CAISESRDSNTEAFF,TGTGCCATCAGTGAGTCGAGGGATTCGAACACTGAAGCTTTCTTT
TRBV18,TRBJ2-7,NA,TRBD1,CASSPRGQGEQYF,TGTGCCAGCTCACCACGAGGACAGGGCGAGCAGTACTTC
TRBV21-1,TRBJ2-7,few,NA,CASSKEQGCHEQYF,TGTGCCAGCAGCAAAGAGCAGGGGTGTCACGAGCAGTACTTC
TRBV2,TRBJ2-7,NA,NA,CASSGFGTGTFF,NA
TRBV3-1/TRBV3-2,TRBJ1-4,once,NA,CASSNNEKLFF,TGTGCCAGCAGCAACAATGAAAAACTGTTTTTT
TRBV18,TRBJ1-3,NA,NA,CASSPHQGGNTIYF,TGTGCCAGCTCACCACATCAGGGTGGAAACACCATATATTTT
TRBV7-2,TRBJ1-2,NA,NA,CASSLEGQGYGYTF,TGTGCCAGCAGCTTAGAGGGCCAGGGCTATGGCTACACCTTC
TRBV6-6,TRBJ2-3,NA,NA,CASSYQSSGTDTQYF,TGTGCCAGCAGTTACCAAAGTAGCGGCACAGATACGCAGTATTTT
TRBV27,TRBJ1-5,NA,TRBD1,CASSKWGQGMEPQHF,TGTGCCAGCAGTAAATGGGGACAGGGGATGGAGCCCCAGCATTTT
TRBV4-2,TRBJ2-5,few,TRBD2,CASSQASGVGETQYF,TGTGCCAGCAGCCAGGCTAGCGGGGTGGGAGAGACCCAGTACTTC
TRBV12-5,TRBJ1-5,NA,TRBD1,CASGGGQGSGQPQHF,TGTGCTAGTGGTGGAGGACAGGGCTCGGGTCAGCCCCAGCATTTT
TRBV5-1,TRBJ1-1,NA,NA,CASSARDLGTEAFF,TGCGCCAGCAGCGCGAGGGATTTAGGAACTGAAGCTTTCTTT
TRBV7-2,TRBJ2-2,NA,TRBD2,CASRRGLAGNTGELFF,TGTGCCAGCAGACGCGGACTAGCGGGAAACACCGGGGAGCTGTTTTTT
TRBV6-2/TRBV6-3,TRBJ1-5,NA,NA,CASSYSKQGFQPQHF,TGTGCCAGCAGTTACTCGAAACAGGGATTTCAGCCCCAGCATTTT
TRBV6-5,TRBJ2-3,NA,NA,CASRSGLDTQYF,TGTGCCAGCAGATCCGGTTTGGATACGCAGTATTTT
TRBV7-3,TRBJ1-2,NA,TRBD1,CASSLTRDSYGYTF,TGTGCCAGCAGCTTAACCCGGGACAGCTATGGCTACACCTTC
TRBV3-1/TRBV3-2,TRBJ1-1,few,TRBD1,CASSPWSTGGTEAFF,TGTGCCAGCAGCCCCTGGTCCACAGGGGGGACTGAAGCTTTCTTT
TRBV7-9,TRBJ1-2,few,NA,CASSPLRTANYGYTF,TGTGCCAGCAGCCCCCTCCGGACAGCTAACTATGGCTACACCTTC
TRBV20-1,TRBJ2-3,NA,TRBD1,CSAGGTGGFGDTQYF,TGCAGTGCTGGTGGGACAGGGGGATTTGGAGATACGCAGTATTTT
TRBV12-3/TRBV12-4,TRBJ2-1,NA,NA,CASSLAGEQFF,TGTGCCAGCAGTTTAGCAGGTGAGCAGTTCTTC
TRBV2,TRBJ2-4,NA,NA,CASRQSLLAKNIQYF,TGTGCCAGCCGTCAGTCTCTCCTAGCCAAAAACATTCAGTACTTC
TRBV7-6,TRBJ1-5,NA,NA,CASSLAGQFGGYSNQPQHF,TGTGCCAGCAGCTTAGCCGGACAGTTTGGAGGTTATAGCAATCAGCCCCAGCATTTT
TRBV10-3,TRBJ1-3,NA,TRBD1,CAIRAGQGSGNTIYF,TGTGCCATCAGGGCGGGACAGGGCTCTGGAAACACCATATATTTT
TRBV18,TRBJ1-2,NA,NA,CASSTNSFTEGYGYTF,TGTGCCAGCTCTACAAACTCTTTCACAGAAGGCTATGGCTACACCTTC
TRBV5-1,TRBJ2-5,NA,TRBD2,CASSTGTSGSLQETQYF,TGCGCCAGCAGCACCGGGACTAGCGGGAGTTTGCAAGAGACCCAGTACTTC
TRBV4-1,TRBJ2-3,NA,TRBD2,CASSQVVVVAGGPRSTDTQYF,TGCGCCAGCAGCCAAGTAGTCGTGGTAGCGGGAGGGCCGAGGAGCACAGATACGCAGTATTTT
TRBV3-1/TRBV3-2,TRBJ2-4,NA,TRBD1,CASSQYRQGSGDIQYF,TGTGCCAGCAGCCAGTACCGACAGGGGTCGGGTGACATTCAGTACTTC
TRBV10-2,TRBJ2-7,NA,NA,CASSKRAYEQYF,TGCGCCAGCAGTAAGAGGGCCTACGAGCAGTACTTC
TRBV14,TRBJ2-2,once,NA,CASSQNRAGELFF,TGTGCCAGCAGCCAGAACAGGGCCGGGGAGCTGTTTTTT